These 6 T cell receptor beta chains share one sample of origin, sequenced in a study of somatic mutations in cytotoxic T cells in rheumatoid arthritis. Using immunoSEQ multiplex PCR, the repertoire was profiled, and TCRdb retains in-frame clones only, with some absent. Of nearly 20,000 clones in the sample, 86% were seen once. The source material was CD8+ T cells sorted from blood. The receptors were gathered from a man in his forties or fifties in good health.

The rearrangement links TRBV7-9 to TRBJ2-1; TRBD2 aligns across 7 bases. With V trimmed by 0 bases and J by 5 bases, 1 base remained unmatched. CDR3 size: 14 residues. Germline CDR1 SEHNR, CDR2 FQNEAQ (reference sequence). The CDR3, as DNA: TGTGCCAGCAGCTTAGCGGGGGGGGACAATGAGCAGTTCTTC. Protein: CASSLAGGDNEQFF.

The chain carries TRBV27 and TRBJ2-3; D not resolved. CDR1 is MNHEY and CDR2 is SMNVEV in the germline V gene (reference sequence). The CDR3 contains 13 residues. Between the trimmed V and J ends, which lost 3 bases and 1 base, there was a span of 5 bases. This CDR3 reads CASSFRRTDTQYF. CDR3 DNA: TGTGCCAGCAGTTTTCGGCGCACAGATACGCAGTATTTT.

In DNA, the CDR3 is TGTGCCAGCAGTTACTCAGGACAGGTTGAAGCTTTCTTT. Protein: CASSYSGQVEAFF. The J gene is TRBJ1-1, the V gene TRBV6-5; TRBD1 aligns across 7 bases. This CDR3 contains 13 residues. The V gene end was trimmed by 0 bases and the J gene end by 7 bases; junction bases not matched to a gene: 2. Germline-derived CDR1 and CDR2 are MNHEY and SVGAGI.

This chain uses TRBV13 with TRBJ2-3; no clear D gene. The CDR3 covers 13 residues. V shed 5 bases and J shed 5 bases, with 11 bases lying between them. The germline CDR1 and CDR2 sequences are PRHDT and FYEKMQ (reference sequence). In nucleotides, the CDR3 is TGTGCCAGCAGCCCACCGCTGGAAGATACGCAGTATTTT. Protein: CASSPPLEDTQYF.

This clone was observed a handful of times. This sequence joins TRBV30 and TRBJ2-5, with TRBD2 matching over 12 bases. The V segment lost 5 bases and the J segment 2 bases; nucleotides outside the gene matches: 3. The length of the CDR3 is 14 residues. Germline V lookup: CDR1 GTSNPN, CDR2 SVGIG (reference sequence). The CDR3 DNA reads as TGTGCCTGGGAGACTAGCGGGGGACAAGAGACCCAGTACTTC. It encodes CAWETSGGQETQYF.

The chain joins TRBV29-1 to TRBJ2-7; 7 nucleotides agree with TRBD1. CDR3 length equals 13 residues. Germline CDR1 reads SQVTM; CDR2 reads ANQGSEA. Germline trimming cut 5 bases from V and 0 bases from J; bases unmatched to any gene: 4. CDR3 region: CSVSDRDSYEQYF. DNA for the CDR3: TGCAGCGTTTCCGACAGGGACTCCTACGAGCAGTACTTC.